These 27 T cell receptor beta chains originate from one sample sequenced in a study of Graves' ophthalmopathy and Graves' hyperthyroidism. Researchers took RNA transcripts and amplified TCR beta CDR3 regions from them. HTBI primers were employed in first-round RT-PCR, then a second-round multiplex PCR followed. Each CDR3 protein gets one entry after TCRdb re-called the multiplex PCR reads with MiXCR. Of 660,000 or so distinct CDR3 sequences listed, about 40% are singletons. The sample comprised peripheral blood. The receptors shown here come from an adult man with Graves' ophthalmopathy.

This clonotype was seen ten or more times. V is TRBV11-2 and J is TRBJ1-2; D possibly corresponds to TRBD1 (6 bases). V was shortened by 4 bases and J by 5 bases, with 11 bases between the two germline ends. Germline V gene data show CDR1 as SGHAT and CDR2 as FQNNGV. This CDR3 region has 13 residues. CDR3 sequence (DNA): TGTGCCAGCAGCTCCGGACAGTTTTATGGCTACACCTTC. This encodes CASSSGQFYGYTF.

The chain carries TRBV25-1 and TRBJ2-3; TRBD1 agrees at 8 bases. V lost 1 base to trimming and J lost 6 bases; unmatched junction nucleotides: 9. CDR3 length: 16 amino acids. Germline V lookup: CDR1 MGHDK, CDR2 SYGVNS. CDR3 bases: TGTGCCAGCAGTGAATTTGACAGGGGCCTGGGGGATACGCAGTATTTT. This gives the protein CASSEFDRGLGDTQYF.

V usage is TRBV7-9 and J usage is TRBJ2-5; 9 positions agree with TRBD1. The germline gives CDR1 SEHNR, CDR2 FQNEAQ (reference sequence). The CDR3 spans 18 residues. V was clipped by 4 bases and J by 0 bases; unmatched bases: 12. CDR3 sequence reads: CASSSGTGSKPNQETQYF. DNA for the CDR3: TGTGCCAGCAGCTCCGGGACAGGGTCGAAGCCAAACCAAGAGACCCAGTACTTC.

Points on this clonotype: The CDR3 ends on some other residue instead of the conserved phenylalanine or tryptophan, so this is likely a read error. The rearrangement joins TRBV11-2 to TRBJ2-7; D may match TRBD1 or TRBD2 (5 bases each). The CDR3 is made up of 14 amino acids. Germline-derived CDR1 and CDR2 are SGHAT and FQNNGV. Trimming pared 4 bases from V and 4 bases from J, leaving 14 bases between. The CDR3 reads CASSSSGRKYEQYC. For the CDR3, the DNA is TGTGCCAGCAGCTCCTCGGGACGGAAATACGAGCAGTACTGC.

The chain joins TRBV19 to TRBJ1-3; D is possibly TRBD1 (6 bases). The V gene lost 7 bases and the J gene lost 4 bases, with 17 bases spanning the gap. The CDR3 has 15 amino acids. Germline CDR1 and CDR2: LNHDA and SQIVND (reference sequence). The CDR3 loop is CASKLGGRVGNTIYF. CDR3 nucleotides: TGTGCCAGTAAACTAGGGGGAAGGGTAGGAAACACCATATATTTT.

This clonotype was observed many times. The germline gene is not matched at one end of the junction; a read error may be the cause. The chain couples TRBV7-7 to TRBJ1-3; 9 bases align to TRBD1. Germline CDR1 reads SSHAT; CDR2 reads FNYEAQ (reference sequence). The CDR3 length is 14 residues. CDR3 loop: CASSLGQGSDTIYF. DNA for the CDR3: TGTGCTAGCAGCTTAGGACAGGGGTCGGACACCATATATTTT.

This clonotype was observed many times. The rearrangement joins TRBV7-2 to TRBJ2-5, with 7 bases that match TRBD1. Germline V gene sequence: CDR1 SGHTA, CDR2 FQGNSA. The trim removed 4 bases at V and 5 bases at J, leaving 10 bases unmatched. CDR3 length equals 15 residues. The CDR3 region has the DNA TGTGCCAGCAGCTCCAGTCGGACAGGTTCCGAGACCCAGTACTTC. Amino acid sequence: CASSSSRTGSETQYF.

This clonotype was detected ten times or more. The chain uses TRBV20-1 and TRBJ2-7; 8 bases match TRBD2. The CDR3 is 14 residues long. After removal of 3 bases from V and 0 bases from J, the junction contained 4 bases not matched to a gene. Germline V gives CDR1 DFQATT, CDR2 SNEGSKA (reference sequence). CDR3 protein: CSASPGLVSYEQYF. The CDR3 DNA reads as TGCAGTGCTAGCCCGGGACTAGTCTCCTACGAGCAGTACTTC.

This clonotype appeared many times. The J gene is TRBJ2-7, the V gene TRBV29-1; TRBD2 aligns across 10 bases. This CDR3 spans 15 amino acids. With V trimmed by 6 bases and J by 5 bases, 13 bases remained unmatched. Germline CDR1 is SQVTM and CDR2 is ANQGSEA. CDR3 sequence: CSVNGGLAPLDEQYF. CDR3 DNA sequence: TGCAGCGTGAACGGGGGACTAGCGCCCTTGGACGAGCAGTACTTC.

This clonotype has a count of ten or more. The rearrangement links TRBV20-1 to TRBJ1-1; D not resolved. Germline values: CDR1 DFQATT, CDR2 SNEGSKA (reference sequence). V was pared by 0 bases and J by 1 base, with 6 bases between. CDR3 size: 13 residues. This CDR3 is CSAREDRNTEAFF. CDR3 nucleotides: TGCAGTGCTAGAGAGGATAGGAACACTGAAGCTTTCTTT.

The chain joins TRBV6-6 to TRBJ1-2; a weak D match, TRBD1 (6 bases). There are 13 residues in the CDR3. Trimming left V 7 bases short and J 4 bases short, with 13 bases between. Germline V gives CDR1 MNHNY, CDR2 SVGAGI (reference sequence). CDR3 region: CASMPGDTYGYTF. CDR3 nucleotide sequence: TGTGCCAGCATGCCAGGGGACACCTATGGCTACACCTTC.

The chain carries TRBV7-9 and TRBJ1-6; no clear D. Per the germline V gene, CDR1 is SEHNR and CDR2 is FQNEAQ (reference sequence). V lost 2 bases and J lost 10, with 12 bases in between. This CDR3 region has 14 residues. CDR3 in amino acids: CASSLTGNDSPLHF. CDR3 in DNA: TGTGCCAGCAGCTTAACTGGGAATGACTCACCCCTCCACTTT.

This clonotype was seen repeatedly, ten times or more. The genes are TRBV5-1 and TRBJ1-1; no definite D call. This CDR3 spans 15 amino acids. Germline V CDR1 and CDR2: SGHRS, YFSETQ. The V and J ends lost 0 bases and 1 base respectively, with 10 bases between them. Here the CDR3 DNA reads TGCGCCAGCAGCTTGGTTCTAGGGCCGAACACTGAAGCTTTCTTT. Translating gives CASSLVLGPNTEAFF.

The genes are TRBV25-1 and TRBJ1-2; TRBD1 matches at 7 bases. The CDR3 is 15 residues long. V shed 8 bases, J shed 1 base, and the junction held 10 bases outside the gene matches. Germline values: CDR1 MGHDK, CDR2 SYGVNS. CDR3 region: CASLDEAGGNYGYTF. The CDR3 DNA reads as TGTGCCAGCCTTGATGAGGCAGGGGGTAACTATGGCTACACCTTC.

The CDR3 nucleotides read TGTGCCAGCAGCCACACGCCCGACAGGCCGGTAGGGTCCCTCCACTTT. It encodes CASSHTPDRPVGSLHF. The genes are TRBV7-9 and TRBJ1-6; weak D call: TRBD1 (6 bases). The CDR3 totals 16 residues. Germline assignment: CDR1 SEHNR and CDR2 FQNEAQ (reference sequence). V gave up 5 bases and J gave up 14 bases, with 25 bases separating them.

This clonotype was seen ten or more times. The chain recombines TRBV11-2 with TRBJ1-6; no reliable D call. V lost 5 bases and J lost 10, with 12 bases in between. The CDR3 runs 13 residues. In germline, CDR1 is SGHAT, CDR2 FQNNGV. The CDR3 is CASSQAGWSPLHF. The CDR3 DNA is TGTGCCAGCAGCCAGGCAGGCTGGTCACCCCTCCACTTT.

This clonotype was counted ten times or more. The chain joins TRBV12-5 to TRBJ1-5, with TRBD1 as a possible D gene (6 bases). This CDR3 region has 15 residues. The germline gives CDR1 LGHNT, CDR2 FRNRAP. Trimming took off 5 bases at V and 6 bases at J, with 17 bases between the two ends. The CDR3 loop reads CASGRDTGVGQPQHF. The CDR3 DNA is TGTGCTAGTGGTAGGGACACCGGGGTAGGTCAGCCCCAGCATTTT.

In its sample, this clonotype was seen many times. The chain uses TRBV10-3 and TRBJ1-1; D gene uncertain. V shed 2 bases and J shed 7 bases, with 8 bases lying between them. CDR1 and CDR2 (germline): ENHRY, SYGVKD. The CDR3 runs to 12 residues. The DNA for the CDR3 is TGTGCCATCAGTGAGACCGCTCATGAAGCTTTCTTT. Translating it yields CAISETAHEAFF.

CDR3 protein: CASSWDSYGYTIYF. The CDR3 DNA reads as TGTGCCAGCAGCTGGGACAGCTATGGCTACACCATATATTTT. The rearrangement uses TRBV25-1 and TRBJ1-3, with TRBD1 matching 7 bases. This CDR3 comprises 14 residues. V lost 6 bases and J lost 8; bases outside the gene matches: 10. The germline gives CDR1 MGHDK, CDR2 SYGVNS.

The chain carries TRBV15 and TRBJ1-6; D not resolved. Looked up from germline, CDR1 is LNHNV and CDR2 is YYDKDF (reference sequence). This CDR3 is built from 16 residues. V shed 3 bases and J shed 8 bases, with 17 bases lying between them. The CDR3 DNA reads TGTGCCACCAGCAGTTATAGCGGGATGAAGCATTCACCCCTCCACTTT. Residues: CATSSYSGMKHSPLHF.

This clonotype was counted once. The chain employs TRBV5-6 and TRBJ1-2, with a possible D match to TRBD1 (5 bases). V was shortened by 4 bases and J by 2 bases, with 9 bases between the two germline ends. Germline-derived CDR1 and CDR2 are SGHDT and YYEEEE. This CDR3 contains 13 residues. CDR3 coding DNA: TGTGCCAGCAGCCCTGCAGGGAACTATGGCTACACCTTC. Its protein is CASSPAGNYGYTF.

This clonotype was seen a few times. The chain employs TRBV20-1 and TRBJ2-7, with no clear D. CDR3 length: 15 amino acids. V gave up 0 bases and J gave up 3 bases, with 15 bases separating them. Germline V gene lookup returns CDR1 DFQATT and CDR2 SNEGSKA (reference sequence). The CDR3 DNA is TGCAGTGCTAGAGAGTGGCAGAAACCCTACTACGAGCAGTACTTC. Translation gives CSAREWQKPYYEQYF.

About this clonotype itself: An end of the junction differs from the germline gene, which may be a read error. The rearrangement links TRBV10-3 to TRBJ2-2; 8 nucleotides match TRBD2. The CDR3 is made up of 19 amino acids. In germline, CDR1 is ENHRY, CDR2 SYGVKD. CDR3: CASSYSGISGITNTGELFF. The CDR3 DNA reads as TGTGCCAGCAGTTACTCTGGGATTAGCGGGATAACGAACACCGGGGAGCTGTTTTTT.

As to this clonotype: The likely explanation is a read error, given a far larger clone one base away. This rearrangement joins TRBV19 to TRBJ2-7, with D possibly matching TRBD2 (6 bases). CDR3 length: 13 residues. Trimming pared 4 bases from V and 2 bases from J, leaving 9 bases between. Germline CDR1 and CDR2: LNHDA and SQIVND (reference sequence). The CDR3 bases are TGTGCCAGTAGTAGCGGGATTACCTACGAGCAGTACTTC. This gives the protein CASSSGITYEQYF.

This clonotype has a count of ten or more. The gene calls are TRBV20-1 and TRBJ1-1; D is ambiguous. CDR1 DFQATT and CDR2 SNEGSKA come from the germline V gene (reference sequence). V lost 2 bases and J lost 0, with 7 bases in between. This CDR3 is built from 13 residues. This CDR3 reads CSARPQMNTEAFF. CDR3 coding DNA: TGCAGTGCTAGACCACAGATGAACACTGAAGCTTTCTTT.

The chain recombines TRBV20-1 with TRBJ1-5, with D perhaps matching TRBD1 (5 bases). V gave up 6 bases and J gave up 0 bases, with 24 bases separating them. This CDR3 has 18 residues. Germline assignment: CDR1 DFQATT and CDR2 SNEGSKA (reference sequence). The CDR3 coding sequence is TGCAGTGCATATCCGGCGAGGGGTTCTGTGGATAGCAATCAGCCCCAGCATTTT. It yields the protein CSAYPARGSVDSNQPQHF.

The CDR3 here is CASSSDRGNTGELFF. CDR3 in DNA: TGTGCCAGCAGCTCTGACAGGGGTAACACCGGGGAGCTGTTTTTT. This chain uses TRBV11-3 with TRBJ2-2; 8 bases match TRBD1. The trim removed 4 bases at V and 2 bases at J, leaving 3 bases unmatched. Per germline, CDR1 SGHNT and CDR2 YENEEA. The CDR3 consists of 15 residues.